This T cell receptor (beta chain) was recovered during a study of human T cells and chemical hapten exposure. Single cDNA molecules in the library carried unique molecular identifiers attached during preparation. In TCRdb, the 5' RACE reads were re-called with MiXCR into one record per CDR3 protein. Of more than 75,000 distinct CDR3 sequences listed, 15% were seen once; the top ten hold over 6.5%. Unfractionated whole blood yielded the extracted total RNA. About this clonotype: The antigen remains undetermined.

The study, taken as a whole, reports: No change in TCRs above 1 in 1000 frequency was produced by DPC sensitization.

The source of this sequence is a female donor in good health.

CDR3 coding DNA: TGCAGCGTTCCCAAGCGGGAGGGGTCCTACGAGCAGTACTTC. It yields the protein CSVPKREGSYEQYF. The chain is built from TRBV29-1 and TRBJ2-7; 10 bases fit TRBD2. Germline loops: CDR1 SQVTM, CDR2 ANQGSEA. The CDR3 runs 14 residues. Trimming took 5 bases from V and 1 from J; bases not matched to a gene: 5.